This T cell receptor (beta chain) emerged from a study of CD8 T cells in Susac syndrome. J was trimmed by 0 bases and V by 5 bases; bases with no gene match: 3. There are 16 residues in the CDR3. With random hexamers, about 0.45 to 1 ug RNA was reverse transcribed. Each CDR3 protein is one row after TCRdb ran MiXCR on the immunoSEQ multiplex PCR reads. In the table there are 100,000 to 150,000 distinct CDR3 sequences, about 92% of which are singletons. TEMRA cells were FACS-enriched, while CD8+ and CD4+ T cells were negatively isolated. The clonotype comes from a human donor with multiple sclerosis. The sequencing input was CD4+ T cells from PBMCs. The genes are TRBV12-3 or TRBV12-4 and TRBJ1-4; 10 bases map to TRBD1. CDR3 nucleotides: TGTGCCAGCAGTGCGGGGACAGGGGCAACTAATGAAAAACTGTTTTTT. Amino acids: CASSAGTGATNEKLFF.